There are many counts of the clone carrying this T cell receptor (beta chain). Its antigen is not known. The data originate from a study of T cell repertoires in cytomegalovirus infection. Study summary: Both a matching HLA type and CMV infection were indicated by public TCR beta signatures. Study-level findings and limits: Clonotype analysis showed dominance of the ex vivo response by HLA-C-restricted CMV-specific TCR beta clonotypes.

TCRdb passed the reads through MiXCR, listing each CDR3 protein once. The sample lists 640,000 or so distinct CDR3 sequences, roughly 36% occurring once. CDR3 length: 16 residues. The V gene end was trimmed by 5 bases and the J gene end by 7 bases; junction bases not matched to a gene: 9. The germline V gene has CDR1 SGHTA and CDR2 FQGNSA. The clonotype comes from a human donor in good health (CMV status not recorded). Some clones in this sample may be carry-over from other donors' samples. The genes are TRBV7-2 and TRBJ1-3, with 12 positions matching TRBD1. Source: cultured PBMCs, taken from culture after CMV antigen stimulation. CDR3 bases: TGTGCCAGCAGCCCCTTGGGACAGGGGGCGGGTAACACCATATATTTT. Protein product: CASSPLGQGAGNTIYF.